This T cell receptor beta chain originates from a study of T cells in lung cancer brain metastases. Using immunoSEQ multiplex PCR, the repertoire was profiled, and TCRdb retains in-frame clones only, with some absent. Among about 3,500 clones, 86% were seen once, and the ten largest hold about 5%. CDR1 DFQATT and CDR2 SNEGSKA come from the germline V gene (reference sequence). This CDR3 comprises 11 residues. With 2 bases removed from V and 4 bases from J, the gap between germline ends came to 5 bases. V usage is TRBV20-1 and J usage is TRBJ2-5; no definite D call. Source material: tumor tissue from the primary lung tumor. The sequence was obtained from a woman aged 45-60 years with non-small cell lung cancer. The chain's CDR3 is CSARLGETQYF. DNA of the CDR3: TGCAGTGCTAGACTCGGAGAGACCCAGTACTTC.